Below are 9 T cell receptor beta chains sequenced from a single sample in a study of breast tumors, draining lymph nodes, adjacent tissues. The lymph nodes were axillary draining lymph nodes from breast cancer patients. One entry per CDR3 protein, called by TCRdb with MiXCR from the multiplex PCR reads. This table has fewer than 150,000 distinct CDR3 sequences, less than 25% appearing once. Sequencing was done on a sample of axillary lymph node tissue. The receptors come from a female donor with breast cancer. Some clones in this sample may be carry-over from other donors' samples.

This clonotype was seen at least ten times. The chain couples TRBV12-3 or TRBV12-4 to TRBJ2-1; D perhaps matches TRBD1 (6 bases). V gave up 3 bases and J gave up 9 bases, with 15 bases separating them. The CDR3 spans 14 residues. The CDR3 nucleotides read TGTGCCAGCAGTTTGGTTGAGGGGGTCGGTGAGCAGTTCTTC. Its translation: CASSLVEGVGEQFF.

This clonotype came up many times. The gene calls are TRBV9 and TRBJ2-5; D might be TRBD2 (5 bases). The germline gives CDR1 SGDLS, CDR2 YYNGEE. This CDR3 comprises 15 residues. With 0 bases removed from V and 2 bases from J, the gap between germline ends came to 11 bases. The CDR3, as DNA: TGTGCCAGCAGCGTAGGCGGGTGGGCTCAAGAGACCCAGTACTTC. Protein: CASSVGGWAQETQYF.

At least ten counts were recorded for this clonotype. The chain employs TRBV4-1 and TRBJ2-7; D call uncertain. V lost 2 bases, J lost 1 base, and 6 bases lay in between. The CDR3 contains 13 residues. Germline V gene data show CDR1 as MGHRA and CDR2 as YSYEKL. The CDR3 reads CASSQRASYEQYF. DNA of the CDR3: TGCGCCAGCAGCCAACGAGCGTCCTACGAGCAGTACTTC.

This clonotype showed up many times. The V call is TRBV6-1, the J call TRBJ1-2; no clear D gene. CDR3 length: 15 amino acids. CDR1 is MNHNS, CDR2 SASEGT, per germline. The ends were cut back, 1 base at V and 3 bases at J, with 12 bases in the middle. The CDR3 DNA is TGTGCCAGCAGTGAAGGGTTGTGGGGAGACTATGGCTACACCTTC. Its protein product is CASSEGLWGDYGYTF.

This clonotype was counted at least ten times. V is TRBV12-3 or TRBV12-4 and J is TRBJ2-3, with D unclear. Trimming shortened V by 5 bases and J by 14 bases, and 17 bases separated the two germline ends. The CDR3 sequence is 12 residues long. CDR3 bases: TGTGCCAGCAGTCGCCCTCAGGCCCAAGGGTATTTT. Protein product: CASSRPQAQGYF.

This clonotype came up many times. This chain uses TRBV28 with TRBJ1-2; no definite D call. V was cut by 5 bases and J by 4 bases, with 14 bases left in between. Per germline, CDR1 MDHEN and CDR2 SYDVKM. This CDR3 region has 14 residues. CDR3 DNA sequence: TGTGCCAGCAGTCCCCTCTCAGGATTCTATGGCTACACCTTC. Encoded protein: CASSPLSGFYGYTF.

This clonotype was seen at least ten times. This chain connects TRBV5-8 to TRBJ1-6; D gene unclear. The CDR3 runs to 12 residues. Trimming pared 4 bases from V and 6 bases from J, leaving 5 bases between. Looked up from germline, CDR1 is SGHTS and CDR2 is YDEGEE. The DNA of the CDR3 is TGTGCCAGCAGCCTTCCTAATTCACCCCTCCACTTT. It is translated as CASSLPNSPLHF.

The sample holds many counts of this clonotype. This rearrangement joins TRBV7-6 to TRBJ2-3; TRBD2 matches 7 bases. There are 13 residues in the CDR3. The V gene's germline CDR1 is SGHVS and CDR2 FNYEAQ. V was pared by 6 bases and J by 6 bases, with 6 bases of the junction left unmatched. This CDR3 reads CASRLYSGDTQYF. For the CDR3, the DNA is TGTGCCAGCAGACTTTATAGCGGGGATACGCAGTATTTT.

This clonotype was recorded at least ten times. The CDR3 sequence: CAWSGGLGLAGGETQYF. As DNA, the CDR3 is TGTGCCTGGAGTGGAGGTCTGGGACTAGCGGGAGGAGAGACCCAGTACTTC. V usage is TRBV30 and J usage is TRBJ2-5, with 15 nucleotides matching TRBD2. The CDR3 covers 17 residues. V gave up 1 base and J gave up 4 bases; unmatched junction bases: 7. Germline V lookup: CDR1 GTSNPN, CDR2 SVGIG (reference sequence).